What follows are 19 T cell receptor beta chains derived from one specimen sequenced in a study of blood T cell repertoires in COVID-19. The assay was immunoSEQ multiplex PCR, and TCRdb's table has in-frame clones only and misses some. Of over 150,000 clones in the sample, around 90% were seen once. What was sequenced was PBMCs or T cells enriched from blood (not recorded which). The source of these receptors is a woman between 25 and 40 years old who had recovered from COVID-19.

V gene TRBV18 combines with J gene TRBJ1-3; D call uncertain. V was clipped by 4 bases and J by 2 bases, with 9 bases between them. CDR3 length: 14 residues. Per the germline V gene, CDR1 is KGHSH and CDR2 is LQKENI. This chain's CDR3 is CASSRAAAGNTIYF. Here the CDR3 DNA reads TGTGCCAGCTCACGGGCCGCCGCTGGAAACACCATATATTTT.

This clone was seen only a few times. V is TRBV11-3 and J is TRBJ1-4; 9 bases align to TRBD1. The CDR3 has 14 residues. Germline V gives CDR1 SGHNT, CDR2 YENEEA. The ends lost 5 bases at V and 6 bases at J; junction bases unmatched: 4. The CDR3 loop is CASSDTGGYEKLFF. The CDR3 bases are TGTGCCAGCAGCGATACAGGGGGCTATGAAAAACTGTTTTTT. Drawing the rest from reference TRBV11-3 and TRBJ1-4, the complete variable domain is EAGVVQSPRYKIIEKKQPVAFWCNPISGHNTLYWYLQNLGQGPELLIRYENEEAVDDSQLPKDRFSAERLKGVDSTLKIQPAELGDSAVYLCASSDTGGYEKLFFGSGTQLSVL.

Regarding this clone: The sample has other DNA sequences that encode this CDR3 too. The chain is built from TRBV6-5 and TRBJ1-2, with TRBD1 matching 8 bases. The CDR3 consists of 13 residues. CDR1 and CDR2 (germline): MNHEY, SVGAGI. Trimming removed 5 bases from V and 2 bases from J; junction bases left unmatched: 1. CDR3 sequence (DNA): TGTGCCAGCAGTCGGACAGGGAACTATGGCTACACCTTC. Its protein is CASSRTGNYGYTF.

V usage is TRBV15 and J usage is TRBJ1-5, with 10 bases that match TRBD1. The CDR3 has 16 amino acids. The germline V gene has CDR1 LNHNV and CDR2 YYDKDF (reference sequence). The V gene end was trimmed by 1 base and the J gene end by 1 base; junction bases not matched to a gene: 1. This chain's CDR3 is CATSRGTGGSNQPQHF. The CDR3 DNA reads TGTGCCACCAGCAGAGGGACAGGGGGAAGCAATCAGCCCCAGCATTTT.

The gene calls are TRBV7-9 and TRBJ2-1; tentative D call: TRBD1 (5 bases). CDR3 length: 13 residues. V lost 0 bases and J 13 bases, leaving 13 bases between the germline ends. Germline assignment: CDR1 SEHNR and CDR2 FQNEAQ (reference sequence). The CDR3 loop reads CASSLAQGPSQFF. The CDR3 nucleotides are TGTGCCAGCAGCTTAGCGCAGGGCCCGTCCCAGTTCTTC.

This clone was seen just once. The rearrangement uses TRBV9 and TRBJ2-3; D may be TRBD2 (5 bases). The germline V gene encodes CDR1 SGDLS and CDR2 YYNGEE. Trimming left V 4 bases short and J 1 base short, with 13 bases between. The CDR3 is 15 amino acids. The CDR3 sequence is CASSRRAGGTDTQYF. In nucleotides, the CDR3 is TGTGCCAGCAGCAGAAGGGCCGGGGGCACAGATACGCAGTATTTT.

This clone was recorded only once. The V gene is TRBV5-1, the J gene TRBJ1-4, with unresolved D. CDR1 is SGHRS and CDR2 is YFSETQ in the germline V gene. This CDR3 contains 13 residues. V was shortened by 0 bases and J by 5 bases, with 5 bases between the two germline ends. The CDR3, as DNA: TGCGCCAGCAGCTTGGCCGGGAATGAAAAACTGTTTTTT. Translating it yields CASSLAGNEKLFF.

This clone has a handful of counts. This sequence joins TRBV2 and TRBJ1-5; D remains unclear. Trimming removed 9 bases from V and 8 bases from J, with 14 bases in between. The CDR3 is made up of 12 amino acids. The germline V gene has CDR1 SNHLY and CDR2 FYNNEI. CDR3: CASSGEEKPQHF. The CDR3 nucleotides read TGTGCCAGTTCCGGGGAAGAGAAGCCCCAGCATTTT.

Ten or more counts support this clone. This chain joins TRBV18 and TRBJ1-2; perhaps TRBD1 as D (6 bases). This CDR3 region has 13 residues. The V gene's germline CDR1 is KGHSH and CDR2 LQKENI. Trimming stripped 11 bases from V and 2 bases from J, with 15 bases between. The CDR3 DNA sequence: TGTGCCGTCTTTGGGGGCCGAAACTATGGCTACACCTTC. It codes for CAVFGGRNYGYTF.

This sequence joins TRBV7-9 and TRBJ2-7, with D perhaps TRBD1 (6 bases). Trimming took 0 bases from V and 2 from J, leaving 11 bases between them. The length of the CDR3 is 15 residues. The germline V gene encodes CDR1 SEHNR and CDR2 FQNEAQ (reference sequence). The CDR3: CASSLAGTPTYEQYF. Written as DNA, the CDR3 is TGTGCCAGCAGCTTAGCAGGGACACCGACCTACGAGCAGTACTTC.

The chain has TRBV6-2 or TRBV6-3 and TRBJ1-2; the D gene is possibly TRBD1 (6 bases). Germline V CDR1 and CDR2: MNHEY, SVGEGT. The CDR3 consists of 15 residues. V dropped 6 bases and J dropped 7 bases, with 21 bases sitting between them. The chain's CDR3 is CASSVYRARIGGYTF. CDR3 nucleotide sequence: TGTGCCAGCAGCGTATACAGGGCCAGGATCGGTGGCTACACCTTC.

This clone was observed a few times. The chain couples TRBV11-2 to TRBJ1-6, with D possibly TRBD1 on 5 matching bases. The germline gives CDR1 SGHAT, CDR2 FQNNGV. CDR3 length equals 12 residues. V shed 8 bases and J shed 8 bases, with 10 bases lying between them. The CDR3: CASSGGYSPLHF. In nucleotides, the CDR3 is TGTGCCAGCTCCGGGGGGTATTCACCCCTCCACTTT.

This chain joins TRBV10-1 and TRBJ1-1; possible D gene TRBD1, 6 bases. Trimming took off 4 bases at V and 1 base at J, with 13 bases between the two ends. This CDR3 is built from 15 residues. Per germline, CDR1 WNHNN and CDR2 SYGVQD (reference sequence). The CDR3 region is CASSAWTDQNTEAFF. CDR3 bases: TGCGCCAGCAGTGCCTGGACAGACCAGAACACTGAAGCTTTCTTT.

This clone occurred a few times. This chain connects TRBV18 to TRBJ1-1; D unresolved. The CDR3 covers 17 residues. The germline CDR1 and CDR2 sequences are KGHSH and LQKENI. Trimming removed 1 base at V and 4 bases at J, with 19 bases between. CDR3 protein: CASSPLSGRYGSTEAFF. CDR3 bases: TGTGCCAGCTCACCACTGAGCGGGCGGTACGGTTCCACTGAAGCTTTCTTT.

The chain has TRBV5-6 and TRBJ1-2; 8 bases match TRBD1. Per germline, CDR1 SGHDT and CDR2 YYEEEE. The CDR3 sequence is 14 residues long. The V gene end was trimmed by 4 bases and the J gene end by 6 bases; junction bases not matched to a gene: 8. The CDR3 loop is CASSPAGGADGYTF. CDR3 in DNA: TGTGCCAGCAGCCCGGCAGGGGGCGCAGATGGCTACACCTTC. Full variable domain (rest looked up from reference TRBV5-6 and TRBJ1-2): DAGVTQSPTHLIKTRGQQVTLRCSPKSGHDTVSWYQQALGQGPQFIFQYYEEEERQRGNFPDRFSGHQFPNYSSELNVNALLLGDSALYLCASSPAGGADGYTFGSGTRLTVV.

The CDR3 region has the DNA TGCGCCAGCAGCTTTGGGGGCGGCAATTACAATGAGCAGTTCTTC. It codes for CASSFGGGNYNEQFF. The chain uses TRBV5-1 and TRBJ2-1, with D perhaps TRBD1 (6 bases). Germline CDR1 reads SGHRS; CDR2 reads YFSETQ. The ends were cut back, 2 bases at V and 4 bases at J, with 13 bases in the middle. This CDR3 comprises 15 residues.

This chain joins TRBV30 and TRBJ1-4, with 8 bases that match TRBD1. CDR3 length: 14 amino acids. CDR1 and CDR2 from the germline V gene are GTSNPN and SVGIG (reference sequence). The trim removed 7 bases at V and 2 bases at J, leaving 6 bases unmatched. The CDR3 coding sequence is TGTGCCTCTCACACAGGGGGGACTAATGAAAAACTGTTTTTT. Translated: CASHTGGTNEKLFF.

The chain recombines TRBV7-2 with TRBJ2-1, with 9 bases aligning to TRBD2. The V segment lost 4 bases and the J segment 0 bases; nucleotides outside the gene matches: 1. Germline CDR1 and CDR2: SGHTA and FQGNSA. The CDR3 length is 15 residues. CDR3 DNA: TGTGCCAGCAGCTCTAGCGGGACCTCCTACAATGAGCAGTTCTTC. It encodes CASSSSGTSYNEQFF.

J is TRBJ2-7 and V is TRBV30; tentatively, D is TRBD1 (6 bases). The germline V gene encodes CDR1 GTSNPN and CDR2 SVGIG (reference sequence). V lost 4 bases and J 5 bases, leaving 15 bases between the germline ends. The CDR3 extends over 13 amino acids. CDR3: CAWIVPYRDEQYF. CDR3 coding DNA: TGTGCCTGGATCGTCCCGTACAGGGACGAGCAGTACTTC.